A selection of T cell receptor beta chains follows, all from one sample in a study of CD8+CD57+ T cells in acquired aplastic anemia. TCRdb re-derived calls from the reads in MiXCR, one entry per CDR3 protein. The table has around 150,000 distinct CDR3 sequences, around two fifths seen once. Sequenced sample: sorted CD4+, CD8+, or CD8+CD57+ T cells (not recorded which) from PBMCs. The origin of the receptors is a human donor in good health, serving as a control. Each CDR3 is given with its conserved first and last residue. The D gene is left open where the match is weak. Clone size is shown for a subset of rows, as once, few, many or a class of expanded clone.

clone_size j_call d_call v_call cdr3_aa cdr3_nt
NA TRBJ1-2 TRBD1 TRBV19 CASSTMGQGSFRYGYTF TGTGCCAGTAGTACCATGGGACAGGGGAGTTTTAGGTATGGCTACACCTTC
many TRBJ1-4 TRBD1 TRBV5-5 CASSFTGGMESEKLFF TGTGCCAGCAGCTTCACAGGGGGCATGGAAAGTGAAAAACTGTTTTTT
NA TRBJ2-5 TRBD1 TRBV2 CASSENRGQETQYF TGTGCCAGCAGTGAAAACAGGGGGCAGGAGACCCAGTACTTC
NA TRBJ2-5 TRBD2 TRBV5-1 CASSLVVAGKETQYF TGCGCCAGCAGCTTGGTAGTAGCGGGGAAAGAGACCCAGTACTTC
NA TRBJ2-7 NA TRBV29-1 CSVEVGTSYEQYF TGCAGCGTTGAAGTAGGGACCTCCTACGAGCAGTACTTC
NA TRBJ2-1 TRBD2 TRBV7-6 CASSLWTSGDEQFF TGTGCCAGCAGCTTGTGGACTAGCGGGGATGAGCAGTTCTTC
NA TRBJ1-2 NA TRBV11-3 CASSLEGGFRYGYTF TGTGCCAGCAGCTTAGAGGGGGGTTTTCGCTATGGCTACACCTTC
NA TRBJ2-1 NA TRBV10-3 CAPGASGYKTYNEQFF TGTGCCCCAGGGGCTAGCGGATACAAGACCTACAATGAGCAGTTCTTC
NA TRBJ2-5 TRBD2 TRBV6-1 CASSEIFSRPGGGETQYF TGTGCCAGCAGTGAAATATTTTCCCGACCGGGAGGAGGAGAGACCCAGTACTTC
NA TRBJ2-2 TRBD2 TRBV7-8 CASSLGPTSGNTGELFF TGTGCCAGCAGCTTAGGGCCAACTAGCGGTAACACCGGGGAGCTGTTTTTT
many TRBJ2-7 NA TRBV5-1 CASSRTGLTGYEQYF TGCGCCAGCAGCCGGACCGGGCTAACAGGATACGAGCAGTACTTC
NA TRBJ2-1 TRBD2 TRBV29-1 CSVGTSGGAEQFF TGCAGCGTTGGGACTAGCGGGGGGGCCGAGCAGTTCTTC
NA TRBJ2-3 TRBD2 TRBV7-6 CASSLAAGGEGHTDTQYF TGTGCCAGCAGCTTAGCGGCGGGGGGGGAGGGCCACACAGATACGCAGTATTTT
NA TRBJ1-3 NA TRBV2 CASSNKRNTVYF TGTGCCAGCAGTAACAAGAGAAACACCGTATATTTC
NA TRBJ1-5 NA TRBV29-1 CSVKVSAGETQHF TGCAGCGTTAAGGTTAGCGCGGGGGAGACCCAGCATTTT
few TRBJ2-7 TRBD1 TRBV25-1 CASSDPGGQGYEQYF TGTGCCAGCAGTGACCCCGGTGGACAGGGCTACGAGCAGTACTTC
many TRBJ1-2 TRBD1 TRBV6-1 CASIPQGAFAGYTF TGTGCCAGCATCCCACAGGGGGCATTTGCTGGCTACACCTTC
many TRBJ2-1 TRBD2 TRBV7-7 CASSLTGSGLNNEQFF TGTGCCAGCAGCTTAACGGGTTCGGGACTAAACAATGAGCAGTTCTTC
NA TRBJ1-1 NA TRBV19 CASSRDSGVAEAFF TGTGCCAGTAGCCGAGACAGCGGGGTCGCTGAAGCTTTCTTT
NA TRBJ2-7 NA TRBV20-1 CSASMTDSGEQYF TGCAGTGCTAGCATGACTGATTCGGGCGAGCAGTACTTC
NA TRBJ1-4 TRBD1 TRBV6-5 CASSYSGQGAREKLFF TGTGCCAGCAGTTACTCGGGACAGGGGGCGCGAGAAAAACTGTTTTTT
many TRBJ1-5 NA TRBV6-5 CASSYNYQGSNQPQHF TGTGCCAGCAGTTACAATTATCAGGGGAGCAATCAGCCCCAGCATTTT
NA TRBJ2-7 NA TRBV19 CASSHSGPVYEQYF TGTGCCAGTAGCCATTCCGGGCCAGTTTACGAGCAGTACTTC
many TRBJ2-7 NA TRBV5-1 CASSLTQVSFYEQYF TGCGCCAGCAGCTTAACTCAGGTCAGCTTCTACGAGCAGTACTTC
NA TRBJ2-7 TRBD1 TRBV3-1 CASSPTGVSYEQYF TGTGCCAGCAGCCCGACAGGGGTCTCCTACGAGCAGTACTTC
NA TRBJ1-2 NA TRBV2 CASRDTGSYGYTF TGTGCCAGCAGAGATACAGGGAGTTATGGCTACACCTTC
NA TRBJ1-4 NA TRBV25-1 CASALQGATNEKLFF TGTGCCAGCGCCCTCCAAGGTGCAACTAATGAAAAACTGTTTTTT
NA TRBJ1-4 TRBD1 TRBV15 CATSRDGQGNEKLFF TGTGCCACCAGCAGAGACGGACAGGGTAACGAAAAACTGTTTTTT
few TRBJ2-1 TRBD2 TRBV10-3 CAISAQAGAIYNEQFF TGTGCCATCAGTGCCCAAGCGGGGGCCATTTACAATGAGCAGTTCTTC
NA TRBJ2-7 NA TRBV15 CATSRELEGSNGQYF TGTGCCACCAGCAGAGAGTTGGAAGGGAGCAACGGGCAGTACTTC
many TRBJ1-1 NA TRBV18 CASSPFERQRAFF TGTGCCAGCTCACCATTTGAACGGCAGAGAGCTTTCTTT
many TRBJ1-5 NA TRBV12-3/TRBV12-4 CASSLALGRGGNQPQHF TGTGCCAGCAGTTTAGCGCTTGGCAGGGGAGGCAATCAGCCCCAGCATTTT
NA TRBJ1-2 TRBD1 TRBV15 CATSTRGQANGYTF TGTGCCACCAGCACTAGGGGACAGGCTAATGGCTACACCTTC
many TRBJ2-5 NA TRBV6-1 CASSEQGRETQYF TGTGCCAGCAGTGAACAGGGCAGGGAGACCCAGTACTTC
many TRBJ1-4 TRBD1 TRBV12-3/TRBV12-4 CASRLGQGTNEKLFF TGTGCCAGCAGGCTTGGACAGGGAACTAATGAAAAACTGTTTTTT
NA TRBJ2-5 NA TRBV2 CAGKGQLQETQYF TGTGCCGGTAAAGGACAGCTCCAAGAGACCCAGTACTTC
NA TRBJ2-7 TRBD2 TRBV11-1 CASSTEVSGRDRQFEQYF TGTGCCAGCAGCACCGAGGTTAGCGGGAGGGACAGGCAATTCGAGCAGTACTTC
few TRBJ1-1 NA TRBV7-9 CASSPAPELNTEAFF TGTGCCAGCAGCCCCGCACCGGAACTGAACACTGAAGCTTTCTTT
NA TRBJ1-2 TRBD1 TRBV4-1 CASSQDPRTGGFYGYTF TGCGCCAGCAGCCAAGATCCTCGGACAGGGGGCTTCTATGGCTACACCTTC
few TRBJ1-1 NA TRBV19 CASSEQGCYTEAFF TGTGCCAGTAGTGAACAGGGTTGTTACACTGAAGCTTTCTTT
many TRBJ2-7 NA TRBV7-2 CASSPDHYEQYF TGTGCCAGCAGCCCGGACCATTACGAGCAGTACTTC
NA TRBJ2-5 NA TRBV19 CASSIAQGPPETQYF TGTGCCAGTAGTATAGCCCAGGGGCCTCCGGAGACCCAGTACTTC
few TRBJ2-5 TRBD2 TRBV6-5 CASSYSLLAGIETQYF TGTGCCAGCAGTTACTCGTTACTAGCGGGAATCGAGACCCAGTACTTC
NA TRBJ1-6 TRBD1 TRBV25-1 CASSHGQGINSPLHF TGTGCCAGCAGCCACGGACAGGGGATTAATTCACCCCTCCACTTT
NA TRBJ1-6 TRBD1 TRBV5-1 CASSLSSRQGGSPLHF TGCGCCAGCAGCTTGTCATCCCGACAGGGTGGTTCACCCCTCCACTTT
NA TRBJ2-7 NA TRBV5-1 CASSNNYEQYF TGCGCCAGCAGCAATAACTACGAGCAGTACTTC
many TRBJ2-5 NA TRBV11-2 CASSLDRLVKGSQYF TGTGCCAGCAGCTTAGATCGCCTGGTTAAAGGGTCCCAGTACTTC
many TRBJ1-2 NA TRBV3-1 CASSLRTLGYTF TGTGCCAGCAGCCTACGGACTCTTGGCTACACCTTC
many TRBJ1-2 NA TRBV7-9 CATQPGPDYGYTF TGTGCCACCCAGCCCGGGCCAGACTATGGCTACACCTTC
many TRBJ2-7 NA TRBV2 CASNQDSYEQYF TGTGCCAGCAATCAGGACTCTTACGAGCAGTACTTC
once TRBJ2-7 NA TRBV4-1 CASSSSGRFYEQYF TGCGCCAGCAGCTCGTCGGGGAGGTTCTACGAGCAGTACTTC
NA TRBJ1-1 NA TRBV12-5 CASGLSGVAEAFF TGTGCTAGTGGTTTATCGGGGGTAGCTGAAGCTTTCTTT
NA TRBJ1-2 TRBD1 TRBV20-1 CSEQPGQGSYTF TGCAGCGAACAACCGGGACAGGGCAGCTACACCTTC
NA TRBJ2-7 NA TRBV2 CASSEGPPVLNYEQYF TGTGCCAGCAGTGAGGGACCACCCGTCCTTAACTACGAGCAGTACTTC